This T cell receptor (beta chain) emerged from a study of T cells in Graves' hyperthyroidism and ophthalmopathy. Amplification of TCR beta CDR3 regions was performed using RNA transcripts as template. RT-PCR in the first round (using the HTBI primer set) targeted the TCR CDR3. One entry per CDR3 protein, called by TCRdb with MiXCR from the multiplex PCR reads. The repertoire holds some 510,000 distinct CDR3 sequences, with 40% to 55% as singletons. In regard to this clonotype: Antigen unknown.

General observations from the study: A model of 13 V-J pairs discriminated ophthalmopathy from stable hyperthyroidism. Blood also carried most thyroid clonotypes expanded above 0.001.

Absent ophthalmopathy progression within 18 months defined stable Graves' hyperthyroidism. Patients aged 18 to 65 with hyperthyroidism were newly diagnosed, with duration under 2 months. Between the trimmed V and J ends, which lost 1 base and 5 bases, there was a span of 17 bases. CDR1 is DFQATT and CDR2 is SNEGSKA in the germline V gene (reference sequence). This CDR3 region has 15 residues. The sample was peripheral blood or thyroid tissue (not recorded which). The V and J genes are TRBV20-1 and TRBJ1-2, with D hard to call. This clonotype was obtained from a woman between 18 and 30 years old with Graves' hyperthyroidism. The CDR3 DNA reads as TGCAGTGCTAGAGGGGAAGGGCGGTTGATATATGGCTACACCTTC. Translating gives CSARGEGRLIYGYTF.